One T cell receptor beta chain is described in this entry. With the read ending 3 residues before the CDR3 end, the germline J gene is used to fill in that end. Dot-blot hybridization genotyped cervical HPV amplified with MY09/MY11 PCR. The sample comes from a study of T cells in women clearing cervical HPV infection. Study background: Women with histologically confirmed HPV16-related CIN3 or worse, 2 with invasive cancer, served as cases. Case blood drawn at lesion detection; control blood after infection cleared. Case blood was drawn a median about 150 days after lesion detection.

CDR1 and CDR2 from the germline V gene are SGHVS and FNYEAQ. The V segment lost 4 bases and the J segment 5 bases; nucleotides outside the gene matches: 16. The length of the CDR3 is 18 residues. Assay used: immunoSEQ multiplex PCR; TCRdb lists only in-frame clones, some missing. The sample has roughly 25,000 clones. The receptor was isolated from a woman aged 18-70 years with a cervical HPV16 infection that either progressed to CIN3+ or cleared (not recorded which). This rearrangement joins TRBV7-6 to TRBJ1-1; 10 nucleotides match TRBD1. The sequenced sample consisted of blood buffy coat. CDR3 region: CASSSPTGTGAFGTEAFF. The covered CDR3 bases are TGTGCCAGCAGCTCGCCGACCGGGACAGGGGCCTTTGGGACTGAA.